Below, one TCR beta chain is given with its context. Assay: immunoSEQ multiplex PCR; the TCRdb copy retains only in-frame clones and omits some. Here the sample spans 80,000 to 100,000 clones, more than 70% being singletons. These data belong to a study of blood T cell repertoires in COVID-19. About the study: Samples representing acute and convalescent COVID-19 were sourced from the United States, Italy and Spain. T cells, B-cell-depleted T cells, or PBMCs provided the cDNA or gDNA that served as material.

The CDR3 consists of 16 residues. Trimming removed 2 bases at V and 0 bases at J, with 11 bases between. Looked up from germline, CDR1 is MGHRA and CDR2 is YSYEKL. This clonotype was sampled from a woman in her sixties in a cohort sampled during active or convalescent COVID-19. Sequenced material: peripheral blood. The rearrangement joins TRBV4-1 to TRBJ1-5; perhaps TRBD1 as D (5 bases). CDR3 loop: CASSQTKDTSNQPQHF. For the CDR3, the DNA is TGCGCCAGCAGCCAAACGAAGGACACTAGCAATCAGCCCCAGCATTTT.